This TCR beta chain emerged from a study of human versus mouse CDR3 diversity and MHC coevolution. Produced via immunoSEQ multiplex PCR; TCRdb's table is partial and in-frame only. The sample holds about 77,000 clones; about 90% are singletons and the top ten take about 0.14%. This CDR3 is built from 17 residues. The ends lost 5 bases at V and 0 bases at J; junction bases unmatched: 13. CDR1 SEHNR and CDR2 FQNEAQ come from the germline V gene (reference sequence). Specimen: naive CD4+ T cells from blood. Regarding subset: CD45RO-negative CD62L-positive naive CD4 T cells. This sequence originates from a person between 25 and 69 years old in good health. The chain joins TRBV7-9 to TRBJ2-7, with 7 nucleotides matching TRBD1. CDR3 sequence reads: CASSQTFGAGGSYEQYF. The CDR3 nucleotides are TGTGCCAGCAGCCAAACGTTCGGGGCAGGGGGCTCCTACGAGCAGTACTTC.